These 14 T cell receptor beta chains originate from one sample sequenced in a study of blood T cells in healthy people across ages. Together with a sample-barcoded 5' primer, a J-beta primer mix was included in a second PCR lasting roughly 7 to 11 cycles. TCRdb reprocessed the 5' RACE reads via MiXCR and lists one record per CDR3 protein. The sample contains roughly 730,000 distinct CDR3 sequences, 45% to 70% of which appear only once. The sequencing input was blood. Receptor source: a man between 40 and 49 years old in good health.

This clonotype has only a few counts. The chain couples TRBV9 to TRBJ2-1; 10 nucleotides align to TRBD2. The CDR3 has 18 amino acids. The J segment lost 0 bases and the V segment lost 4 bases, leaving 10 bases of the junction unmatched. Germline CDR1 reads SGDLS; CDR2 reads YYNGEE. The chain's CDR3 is CASSPGLATTSSYNEQFF. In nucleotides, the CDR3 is TGTGCCAGCAGCCCGGGACTAGCGACGACAAGCTCCTACAATGAGCAGTTCTTC.

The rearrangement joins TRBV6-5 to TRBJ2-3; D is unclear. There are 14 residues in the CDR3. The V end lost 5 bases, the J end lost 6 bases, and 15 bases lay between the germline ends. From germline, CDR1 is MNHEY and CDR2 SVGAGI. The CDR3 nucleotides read TGTGCCAGCAGTCCTGGGCACCTCATTGATACGCAGTATTTT. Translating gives CASSPGHLIDTQYF.

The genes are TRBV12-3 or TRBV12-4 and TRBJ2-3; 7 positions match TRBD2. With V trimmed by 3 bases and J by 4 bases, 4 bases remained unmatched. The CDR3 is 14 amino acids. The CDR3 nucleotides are TGTGCCAGCAGTTTCTGGCGGGGGTCAGATACGCAGTATTTT. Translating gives CASSFWRGSDTQYF.

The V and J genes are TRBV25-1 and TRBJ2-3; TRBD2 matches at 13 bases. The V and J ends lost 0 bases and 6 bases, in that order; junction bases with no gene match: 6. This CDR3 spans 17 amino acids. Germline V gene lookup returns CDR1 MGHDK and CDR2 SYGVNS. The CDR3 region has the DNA TGTGCCAGCAGTGAATATCCTGGACTAGCGGGAGATGATACGCAGTATTTT. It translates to CASSEYPGLAGDDTQYF.

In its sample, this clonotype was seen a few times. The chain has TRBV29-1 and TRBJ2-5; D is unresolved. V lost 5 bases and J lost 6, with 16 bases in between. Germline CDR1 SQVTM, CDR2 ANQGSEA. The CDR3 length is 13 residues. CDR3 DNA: TGCAGCGTTTCCGAATCGCCCAGGCAGACCCAGTACTTC. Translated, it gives CSVSESPRQTQYF.

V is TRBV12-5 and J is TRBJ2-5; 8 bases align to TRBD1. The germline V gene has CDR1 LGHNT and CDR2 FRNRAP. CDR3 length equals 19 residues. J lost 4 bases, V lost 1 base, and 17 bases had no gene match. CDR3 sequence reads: CASGLALIRPGTGLETQYF. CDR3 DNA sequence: TGTGCTAGTGGTTTGGCCCTCATACGACCCGGGACAGGATTAGAGACCCAGTACTTC.

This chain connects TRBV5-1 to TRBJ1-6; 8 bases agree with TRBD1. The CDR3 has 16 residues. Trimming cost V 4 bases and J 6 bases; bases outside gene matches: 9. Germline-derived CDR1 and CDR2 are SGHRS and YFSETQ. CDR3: CASSPWTGRSNSPLHF. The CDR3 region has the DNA TGCGCCAGCAGCCCATGGACAGGGCGTTCTAATTCACCCCTCCACTTT.

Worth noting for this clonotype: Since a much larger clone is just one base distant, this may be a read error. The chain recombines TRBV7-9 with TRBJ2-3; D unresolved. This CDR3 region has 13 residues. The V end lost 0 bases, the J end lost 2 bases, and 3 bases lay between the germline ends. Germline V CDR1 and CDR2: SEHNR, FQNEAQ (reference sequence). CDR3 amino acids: CASSLAFTDTQYF. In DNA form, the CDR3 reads TGTGCCAGCAGCTTAGCCTTCACAGATACGCAGTATTTT.

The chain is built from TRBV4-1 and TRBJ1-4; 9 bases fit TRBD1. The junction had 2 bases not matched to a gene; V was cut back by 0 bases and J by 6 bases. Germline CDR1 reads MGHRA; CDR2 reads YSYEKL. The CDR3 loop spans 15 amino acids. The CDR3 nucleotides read TGCGCCAGCAGCCAAGAAACAGGGGGCGATGAAAAACTGTTTTTT. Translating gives CASSQETGGDEKLFF.

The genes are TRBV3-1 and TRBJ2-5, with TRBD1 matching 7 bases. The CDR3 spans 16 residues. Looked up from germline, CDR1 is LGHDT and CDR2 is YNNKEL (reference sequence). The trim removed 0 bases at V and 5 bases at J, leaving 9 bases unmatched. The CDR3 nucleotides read TGTGCCAGCAGCCAAGATCTGAGGGGGCTTATGGAGACCCAGTACTTC. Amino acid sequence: CASSQDLRGLMETQYF.

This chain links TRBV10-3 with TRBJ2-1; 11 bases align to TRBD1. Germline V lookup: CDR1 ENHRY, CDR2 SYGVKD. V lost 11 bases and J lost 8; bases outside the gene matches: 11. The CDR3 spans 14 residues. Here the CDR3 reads CAGRRDRGNDEQFF. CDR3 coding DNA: TGTGCCGGACGACGGGACAGGGGGAACGATGAGCAGTTCTTC.

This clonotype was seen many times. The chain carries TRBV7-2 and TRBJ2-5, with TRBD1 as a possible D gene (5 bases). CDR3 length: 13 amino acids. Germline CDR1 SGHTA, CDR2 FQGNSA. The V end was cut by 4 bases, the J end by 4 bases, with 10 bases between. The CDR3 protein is CASSSQVGETQYF. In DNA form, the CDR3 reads TGTGCCAGCAGCTCACAGGTGGGAGAGACCCAGTACTTC.

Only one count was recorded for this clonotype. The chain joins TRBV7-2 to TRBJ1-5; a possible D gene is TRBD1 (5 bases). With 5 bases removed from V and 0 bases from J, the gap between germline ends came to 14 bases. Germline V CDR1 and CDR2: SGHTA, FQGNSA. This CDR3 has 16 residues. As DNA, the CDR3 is TGTGCCAGCAGCATTACCGGGACCCGTAGCAATCAGCCCCAGCATTTT. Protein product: CASSITGTRSNQPQHF.

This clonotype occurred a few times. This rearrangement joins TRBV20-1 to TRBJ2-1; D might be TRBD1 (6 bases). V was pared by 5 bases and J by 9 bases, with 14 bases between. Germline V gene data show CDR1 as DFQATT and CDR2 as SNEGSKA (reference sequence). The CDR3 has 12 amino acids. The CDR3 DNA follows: TGCAGTGCTTACAGGGATTCGGGTGAGCAGTTCTTC. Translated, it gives CSAYRDSGEQFF.